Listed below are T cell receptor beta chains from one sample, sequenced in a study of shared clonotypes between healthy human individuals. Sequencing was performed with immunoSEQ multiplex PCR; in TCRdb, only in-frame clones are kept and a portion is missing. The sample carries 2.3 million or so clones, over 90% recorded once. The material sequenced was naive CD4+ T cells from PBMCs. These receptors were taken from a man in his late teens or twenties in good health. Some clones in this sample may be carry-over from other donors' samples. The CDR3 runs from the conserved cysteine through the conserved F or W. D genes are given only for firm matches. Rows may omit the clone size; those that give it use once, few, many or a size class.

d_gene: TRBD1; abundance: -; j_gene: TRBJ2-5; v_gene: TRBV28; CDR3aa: CASSPPPGQLQETQYF; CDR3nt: TGTGCCAGCAGCCCTCCCCCGGGACAGCTGCAAGAGACCCAGTACTTC
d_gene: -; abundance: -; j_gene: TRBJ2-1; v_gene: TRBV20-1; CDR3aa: CSAEGPNEQFF; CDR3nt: TGCAGTGCGGAGGGTCCCAATGAGCAGTTCTTC
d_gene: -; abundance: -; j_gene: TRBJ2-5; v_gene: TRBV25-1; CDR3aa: CASTLDFSGTQYF; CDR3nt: TGTGCCAGCACCCTAGACTTTTCGGGGACCCAGTACTTC
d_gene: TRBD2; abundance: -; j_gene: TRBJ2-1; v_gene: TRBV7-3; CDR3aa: CASSERLAGYNEQFF; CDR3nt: TGTGCCAGCAGCGAAAGACTAGCGGGTTACAATGAGCAGTTCTTC
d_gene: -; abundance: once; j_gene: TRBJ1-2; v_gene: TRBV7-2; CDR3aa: CASSSGEYGYTF; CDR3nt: TGTGCCAGCAGCTCAGGGGAATATGGCTACACCTTC
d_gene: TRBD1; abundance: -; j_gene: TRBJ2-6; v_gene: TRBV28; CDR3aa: CASTMTLGQGVEGANVLTF; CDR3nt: TGTGCCAGCACCATGACCCTCGGACAGGGGGTGGAAGGGGCCAACGTCCTGACTTTC
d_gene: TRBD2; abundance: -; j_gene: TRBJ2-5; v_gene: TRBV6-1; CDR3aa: CASSEGPAGEWETQYF; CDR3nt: TGTGCCAGCAGTGAAGGTCCAGCGGGAGAGTGGGAGACCCAGTACTTC
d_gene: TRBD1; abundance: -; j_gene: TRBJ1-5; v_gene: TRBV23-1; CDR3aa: CASISQGVFDYSNQPQHF; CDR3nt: TGCGCCAGCATCTCACAGGGGGTCTTCGACTATAGCAATCAGCCCCAGCATTTT
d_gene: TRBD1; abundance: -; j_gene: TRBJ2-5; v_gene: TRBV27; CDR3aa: CASSSGTGGQETQYF; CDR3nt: TGTGCCAGCAGTTCCGGGACAGGAGGTCAAGAGACCCAGTACTTC
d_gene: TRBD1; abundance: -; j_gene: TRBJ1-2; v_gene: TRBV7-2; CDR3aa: CASSLTGTGAQNGYTF; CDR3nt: TGTGCCAGCAGCCTCACCGGGACAGGTGCGCAGAATGGCTACACCTTC
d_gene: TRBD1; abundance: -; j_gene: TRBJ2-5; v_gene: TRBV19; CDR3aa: CASSRTGGRETQYF; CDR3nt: TGTGCCAGTAGTAGGACAGGGGGTAGGGAGACCCAGTACTTC
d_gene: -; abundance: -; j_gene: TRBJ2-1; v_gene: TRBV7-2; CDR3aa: CASSSQPTYNEQFF; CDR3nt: TGTGCCAGCAGCTCACAGCCCACATACAATGAGCAGTTCTTC
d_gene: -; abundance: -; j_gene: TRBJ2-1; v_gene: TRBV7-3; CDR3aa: CASSLEGLYNEQFF; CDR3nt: TGTGCCAGCAGCTTAGAGGGGCTCTACAATGAGCAGTTCTTC
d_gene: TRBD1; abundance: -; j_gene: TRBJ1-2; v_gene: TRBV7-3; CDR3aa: CASSDPRDRVNYGYTF; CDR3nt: TGTGCCAGCAGCGACCCCCGGGACAGGGTGAACTATGGCTACACCTTC
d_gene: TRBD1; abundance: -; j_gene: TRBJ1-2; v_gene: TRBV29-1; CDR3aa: CSALDRENYGYTF; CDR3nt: TGCAGCGCGCTGGACAGGGAGAACTATGGCTACACCTTC
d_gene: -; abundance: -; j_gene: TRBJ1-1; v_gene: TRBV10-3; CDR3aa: CAISGVANTEAFF; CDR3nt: TGTGCCATCAGTGGGGTGGCGAACACTGAAGCTTTCTTT
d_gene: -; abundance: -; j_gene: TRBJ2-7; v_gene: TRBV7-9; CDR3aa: CASSLSGSDEQYF; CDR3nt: TGTGCCAGCAGCTTATCAGGGTCCGACGAGCAGTACTTC
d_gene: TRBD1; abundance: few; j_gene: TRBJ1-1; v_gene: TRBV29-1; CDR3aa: CSVDPGGTEAFF; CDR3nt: TGCAGCGTAGATCCAGGGGGCACTGAAGCTTTCTTT
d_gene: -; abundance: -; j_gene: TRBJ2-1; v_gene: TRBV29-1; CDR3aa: CSVEDWSTKVNEQFF; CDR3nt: TGCAGCGTTGAAGATTGGTCCACCAAGGTCAATGAGCAGTTCTTC
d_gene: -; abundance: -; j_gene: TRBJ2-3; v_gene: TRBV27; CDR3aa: CASSPGLALTYTQYF; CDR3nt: TGTGCCAGCAGTCCGGGACTGGCCTTGACGTATACGCAGTATTTT
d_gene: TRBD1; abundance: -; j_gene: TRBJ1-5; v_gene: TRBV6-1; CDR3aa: CASSGSAGGGNQPQHF; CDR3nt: TGTGCCAGCAGTGGATCTGCAGGGGGAGGGAATCAGCCCCAGCATTTT
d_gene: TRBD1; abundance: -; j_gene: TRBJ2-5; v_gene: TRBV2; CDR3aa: CASSTGEQETQYF; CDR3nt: TGTGCCAGCAGTACAGGGGAACAAGAGACCCAGTACTTC
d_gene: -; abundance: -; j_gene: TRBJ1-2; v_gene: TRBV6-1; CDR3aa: CASSESGFGGYTF; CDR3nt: TGTGCCAGCAGTGAATCGGGGTTCGGTGGCTACACCTTC
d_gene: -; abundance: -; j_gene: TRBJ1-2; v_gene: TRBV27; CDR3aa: CASSSEQIRGYTF; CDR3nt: TGTGCCAGCAGCTCAGAACAGATCCGGGGCTACACCTTC
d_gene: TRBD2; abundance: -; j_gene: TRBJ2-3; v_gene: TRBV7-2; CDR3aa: CASSGRAGDTQYF; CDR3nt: TGTGCCAGCAGCGGGAGGGCGGGAGATACGCAGTATTTT
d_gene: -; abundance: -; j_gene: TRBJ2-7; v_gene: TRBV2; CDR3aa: CASSTVYEQYF; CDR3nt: TGTGCCAGCAGCACAGTATACGAGCAGTACTTC
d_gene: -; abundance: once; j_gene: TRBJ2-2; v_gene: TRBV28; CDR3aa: CASSLRPGELFF; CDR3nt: TGTGCCAGCAGTTTAAGACCCGGGGAGCTGTTTTTT
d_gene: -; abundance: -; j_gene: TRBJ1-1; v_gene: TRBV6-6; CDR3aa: CASSYSRGTEAFF; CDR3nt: TGTGCCAGCAGTTACTCGAGAGGAACTGAAGCTTTCTTT
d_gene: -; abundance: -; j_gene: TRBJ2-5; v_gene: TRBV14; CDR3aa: CASSPQDWGWWETQYF; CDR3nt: TGTGCCAGCAGCCCGCAAGACTGGGGTTGGTGGGAGACCCAGTACTTC
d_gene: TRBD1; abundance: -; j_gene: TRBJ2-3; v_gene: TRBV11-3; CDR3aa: CASSLATGGADTQYF; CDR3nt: TGTGCCAGCAGCTTAGCTACAGGGGGCGCAGATACGCAGTATTTT
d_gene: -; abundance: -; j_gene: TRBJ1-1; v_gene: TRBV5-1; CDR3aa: CASALDRPRGMNTEAFF; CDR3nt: TGCGCCAGCGCCCTTGATAGGCCTAGGGGGATGAACACTGAAGCTTTCTTT
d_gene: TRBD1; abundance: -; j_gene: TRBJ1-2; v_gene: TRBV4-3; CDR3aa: CASSQIGNRGRGYTF; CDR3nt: TGCGCCAGCAGCCAAATCGGGAACAGGGGGAGGGGCTACACCTTC
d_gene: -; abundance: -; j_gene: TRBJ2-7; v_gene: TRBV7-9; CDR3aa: CASSQGTGKESSEQYF; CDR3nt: TGTGCCAGCAGCCAAGGCACAGGGAAGGAGTCGTCCGAGCAGTACTTC
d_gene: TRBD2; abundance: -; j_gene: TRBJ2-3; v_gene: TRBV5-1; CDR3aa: CASSRTSAGGTQYF; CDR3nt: TGCGCCAGCAGCCGTACCTCAGCGGGAGGTACGCAGTATTTT
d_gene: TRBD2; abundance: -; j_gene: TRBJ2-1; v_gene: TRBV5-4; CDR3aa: CASSKLTGTSIPDEQFF; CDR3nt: TGTGCCAGCAGCAAACTTACCGGGACTAGTATCCCAGATGAGCAGTTCTTC
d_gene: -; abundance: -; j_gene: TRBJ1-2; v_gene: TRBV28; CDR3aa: CASRASGGGYTF; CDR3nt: TGTGCCAGCAGAGCCTCTGGGGGTGGCTACACCTTC
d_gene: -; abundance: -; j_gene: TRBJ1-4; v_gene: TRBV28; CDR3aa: CASSSPAAGVNEKLFF; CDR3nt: TGTGCCAGCAGTTCACCCGCGGCAGGGGTTAATGAAAAACTGTTTTTT
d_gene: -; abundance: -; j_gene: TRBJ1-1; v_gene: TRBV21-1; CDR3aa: CASRISYTIRTEAFF; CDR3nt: TGTGCCAGCAGAATTTCCTACACAATTCGCACTGAAGCTTTCTTT
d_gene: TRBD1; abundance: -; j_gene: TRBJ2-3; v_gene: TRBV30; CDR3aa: CAWSDRGTLTDTQYF; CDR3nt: TGTGCCTGGTCGGACAGGGGGACTCTCACAGATACGCAGTATTTT
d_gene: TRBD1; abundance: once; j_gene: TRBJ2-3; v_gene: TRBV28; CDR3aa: CASSPGGGVGTDTQYF; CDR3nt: TGTGCCAGCAGCCCAGGGGGCGGGGTGGGCACAGATACGCAGTATTTT
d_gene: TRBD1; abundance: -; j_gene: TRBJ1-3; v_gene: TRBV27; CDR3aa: CASSPVRTGRKSGNTIYF; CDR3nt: TGTGCCAGCAGTCCTGTCCGGACAGGCCGAAAGTCTGGAAACACCATATATTTT
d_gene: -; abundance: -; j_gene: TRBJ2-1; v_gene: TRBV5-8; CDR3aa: CASSFGDSYNEQFF; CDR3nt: TGTGCCAGCAGCTTCGGAGACTCTTACAATGAGCAGTTCTTC
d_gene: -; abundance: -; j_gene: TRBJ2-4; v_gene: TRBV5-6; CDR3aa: CASSIDTHSPKNIQYF; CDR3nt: TGTGCCAGCAGCATAGACACCCACAGCCCCAAAAACATTCAGTACTTC
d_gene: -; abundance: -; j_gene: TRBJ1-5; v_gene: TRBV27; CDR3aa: CASSPYSYSNQPQHF; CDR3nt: TGTGCCAGCAGTCCGTACAGCTATAGCAATCAGCCCCAGCATTTT
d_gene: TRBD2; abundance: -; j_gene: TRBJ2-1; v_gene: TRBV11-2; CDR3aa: CASSSGTKQFF; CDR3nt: TGTGCCAGCAGCTCCGGGACTAAGCAGTTCTTC
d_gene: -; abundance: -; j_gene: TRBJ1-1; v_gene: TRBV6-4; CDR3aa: CASSDSAGSEAFF; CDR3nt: TGTGCCAGCAGTGACTCGGCGGGGTCTGAAGCTTTCTTT
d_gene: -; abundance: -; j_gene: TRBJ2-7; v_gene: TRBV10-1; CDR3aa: CASSVAGTGTYEQYF; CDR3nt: TGCGCCAGCAGTGTAGCCGGGACGGGCACCTACGAGCAGTACTTC
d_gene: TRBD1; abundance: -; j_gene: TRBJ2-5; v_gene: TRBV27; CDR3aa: CASSAGGKETQYF; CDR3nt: TGTGCCAGCAGTGCAGGGGGTAAAGAGACCCAGTACTTC
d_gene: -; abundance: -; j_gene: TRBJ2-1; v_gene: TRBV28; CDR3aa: CASSSPHPNNEQFF; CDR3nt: TGTGCCAGCAGTTCTCCACACCCCAACAATGAGCAGTTCTTC
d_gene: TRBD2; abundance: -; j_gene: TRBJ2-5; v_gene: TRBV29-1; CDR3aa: CSAVRGGGETQYF; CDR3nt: TGCAGCGCCGTACGGGGGGGCGGTGAGACCCAGTACTTC